This T cell receptor (beta chain) was captured by sequencing in a study of Graves' ophthalmopathy and Graves' hyperthyroidism. Patients in the hyperthyroidism group, adults aged 18 to 65, were newly diagnosed, under 2 months' duration. TCR beta CDR3 regions were amplified from RNA transcripts. HTBI primers were employed in first-round RT-PCR, then a second-round multiplex PCR followed. MiXCR, run by TCRdb on the multiplex PCR reads, gives a single entry per CDR3 protein. The sample consists of 500,000 to 600,000 distinct CDR3 sequences, about 35% of them appearing once. Germline V gene data show CDR1 as SNHLY and CDR2 as FYNNEI. Germline trimming cut 8 bases from V and 3 bases from J; bases unmatched to any gene: 16. This CDR3 is 16 amino acids long.

This sequence joins TRBV2 and TRBJ2-7, with 7 positions matching TRBD1. This TCR was sampled from an adult man with Graves' hyperthyroidism. Sequencing was performed on peripheral blood or thyroid tissue (not recorded which). For the CDR3, the DNA is TGTGCCAGCTCGCCGACAACGAAGGGGGCTCGCTACGAGCAGTACTTC. This sequence encodes CASSPTTKGARYEQYF.